This TCR beta chain was obtained from a study of blood T cell repertoires in COVID-19 (dated by TCRdb to about 2020). In the study overall: The collaborator samples originated in the United States, Italy and Spain and spanned the acute and convalescent phases of COVID-19. The material from the prospective study consisted of cDNA or gDNA derived from T cells, B-cell-depleted T cells, or PBMCs. Deeply sampled blood TCRbeta repertoires from subjects exposed to, actively infected with, or recovered from COVID-19 were included in the dataset. The repertoires were released in a freely available public database meant as a resource for research on the immune response to SARS-CoV-2. The samples were drawn from the first 160 participants of the ongoing ImmuneRACE study and from over a thousand subjects provided by 6 global collaborators. Nearly every sample came with metadata listing a de-identified subject ID, COVID-19 status, age in years and sex. HLA class I and class II types, where available, came from metadata supplied by the sample provider rather than from assay-based typing. Results the study describes overall, beyond this receptor: The quantity of clinical and demographic metadata differed by source and by participant and was supplied without curation.

With regard to this clone: No cognate antigen has been identified for it. No base quality information exists; no much larger clone differs at one position.

One collaborating source in Seattle enrolled patients during active infection and followed them longitudinally through the course of disease. Collaborating institutions collected whole blood in K2EDTA tubes following their own protocols. For TCRbeta analysis, collaborators shipped samples in one of three forms: frozen whole blood, isolated PBMCs, or DNA extracted from either of those sample types. TCRbeta CDR3 regions were amplified from genomic DNA by means of the immunoSEQ Assay, a bias-controlled multiplex PCR. As for the authors' bioinformatics: The number of nucleated cells in each sample was estimated from the amplification of reference gene primers within the assay. Sequence reads were collapsed and filtered to measure the absolute abundance of every unique TCRbeta CDR3 rearrangement. For each sample, productive Simpson clonality was calculated as the square root of Simpson's diversity index across productive rearrangements. As stored in TCRdb, this immuneACCESS dataset retains in-frame rearrangements with V and J assigned. A fraction of the clones does not appear; measured against another copy, unresolved V genes explain less than half of the discrepancy, and the remainder lacks a known reason. That table furnishes V, J and clone size, whereas the DNA furnished D and trimming. The sample table lists approximately 350,000 clones, around 86% of them with a count of one. The ten largest make up around 6% of the sample.

The material sequenced was peripheral blood. The clonotype comes from a woman in her forties or fifties with COVID-19, enrolled during active disease.

The CDR3 is CASSYGVAVNTGELFF. The DNA is TGTGCCAGCAGTTACGGAGTAGCGGTGAACACCGGGGAGCTGTTTTTT. The rearranged segments are TRBV6-5 and TRBJ2-2; TRBD2 is perhaps the D gene, given 6 matching bases. The cysteine opens and the phenylalanine closes a CDR3 of 16 amino acids. The sequence is cut down to CDR3 DNA, 48 bases in frame from base 1. At the junction V is shortened by 2 bases and J by 1 base, with 11 bases in between. In the germline V gene, CDR1 corresponds to MNHEY and CDR2 to SVGAGI.